One sample yielded the 22 T cell receptor beta chains listed below, sequenced in a study of blood T cell repertoires in COVID-19. TCRdb keeps only in-frame clones here, not all; method: immunoSEQ multiplex PCR. The sample lists roughly 80,000 clones, about 87% occurring once. The sample taken for sequencing was peripheral blood. These receptors were obtained from a human donor in a cohort sampled during active COVID-19.

The V gene is TRBV7-9, the J gene TRBJ1-1; D uncertain. V shed 3 bases and J shed 4 bases, with 9 bases lying between them. CDR3 size: 13 residues. The germline CDR1 and CDR2 sequences are SEHNR and FQNEAQ (reference sequence). Here the CDR3 reads CASSFEAPTEAFF. In DNA form, the CDR3 reads TGTGCCAGCAGCTTCGAGGCACCCACTGAAGCTTTCTTT.

The chain recombines TRBV12-3 or TRBV12-4 with TRBJ2-5; D remains unclear. The V end lost 1 base, the J end lost 0 bases, and 3 bases lay between the germline ends. This CDR3 comprises 13 residues. CDR3 nucleotides: TGTGCCAGCAGTTTAGGGCACCAAGAGACCCAGTACTTC. This gives the protein CASSLGHQETQYF.

The chain uses TRBV5-1 and TRBJ2-1, with D possibly matching TRBD2 (6 bases). V lost 4 bases, J lost 8 bases, and 16 bases lay in between. The CDR3 consists of 14 residues. Germline V gene sequence: CDR1 SGHRS, CDR2 YFSETQ. CDR3 DNA sequence: TGCGCCAGCAGCACCCGACTAGGTGTTGATGAGCAGTTCTTC. It yields the protein CASSTRLGVDEQFF.

This chain uses TRBV13 with TRBJ2-5, with 12 bases fitting TRBD2. The germline gives CDR1 PRHDT, CDR2 FYEKMQ (reference sequence). The V gene end was trimmed by 3 bases and the J gene end by 2 bases; junction bases not matched to a gene: 4. The CDR3 sequence is 16 residues long. CDR3 coding DNA: TGTGCCAGCAGCTTCGCCGGGACTAGCGGGCAAGAGACCCAGTACTTC. Amino acids: CASSFAGTSGQETQYF.

The rearrangement joins TRBV6-5 to TRBJ2-3; D is undetermined. Germline CDR1 and CDR2: MNHEY and SVGAGI. V lost 0 bases and J lost 3, with 7 bases in between. This CDR3 has 14 amino acids. The DNA for the CDR3 is TGTGCCAGCAGTTACTCGCGAGGAACAGATACGCAGTATTTT. Its translation is CASSYSRGTDTQYF.

The chain combines TRBV2 with TRBJ2-2, with 10 nucleotides matching TRBD2. Germline loops: CDR1 SNHLY, CDR2 FYNNEI. The CDR3 length is 15 residues. V gave up 4 bases and J gave up 6 bases; unmatched junction bases: 5. Here the CDR3 DNA reads TGTGCCAGCAGTGGGCCTAGCGGGAGATCCGGGGAGCTGTTTTTT. Its protein product is CASSGPSGRSGELFF.

V is TRBV5-4 and J is TRBJ2-3, with D possibly TRBD2 on 7 matching bases. The CDR3 has 16 amino acids. V was shortened by 0 bases and J by 3 bases, with 14 bases between the two germline ends. Germline V gives CDR1 SGHNT, CDR2 YYREEE (reference sequence). CDR3 region: CASSLEGGAATDTQYF. In DNA, the CDR3 is TGTGCCAGCAGCTTGGAGGGGGGGGCCGCAACAGATACGCAGTATTTT.

The rearrangement uses TRBV7-6 and TRBJ1-3, with 7 bases fitting TRBD1. The CDR3 length is 17 residues. Germline-derived CDR1 and CDR2 are SGHVS and FNYEAQ. V lost 5 bases, J lost 1 base, and 11 bases stayed unmatched. The CDR3 DNA follows: TGTGCCAGCAGCCCAAAGGAAGGGGGCTATTCTGGAAACACCATATATTTT. Protein: CASSPKEGGYSGNTIYF.

This clone showed up just a few times. A read error may produce the germline difference seen at one junction end. The chain joins TRBV7-9 to TRBJ2-5; 10 bases fit TRBD2. The CDR3 contains 13 residues. Germline-derived CDR1 and CDR2 are SEHNR and FQNEAQ (reference sequence). CDR3 loop: CASSLTSGEPRDF. CDR3 DNA sequence: TGTGCCAGCAGCTTAACTAGCGGGGAGCCTAGGGACTTC.

This chain connects TRBV2 to TRBJ1-2; D is unresolved. The CDR3 consists of 14 residues. The V and J ends lost 5 bases and 6 bases respectively, with 16 bases between them. CDR1 SNHLY and CDR2 FYNNEI come from the germline V gene. CDR3 in DNA: TGTGCCAGCAGTCGGACGGGAAACTATGATGGCTACACCTTC. Encoded protein: CASSRTGNYDGYTF.

The chain has TRBV5-4 and TRBJ2-5; 13 bases agree with TRBD2. CDR3 length: 17 residues. Germline-derived CDR1 and CDR2 are SGHNT and YYREEE (reference sequence). V gave up 4 bases and J gave up 5 bases; unmatched junction bases: 11. The CDR3 loop is CASSRGGLAGFGETQYF. CDR3 in DNA: TGTGCCAGCAGCAGGGGGGGACTAGCGGGATTTGGGGAGACCCAGTACTTC.

The chain is built from TRBV3-1 (or the pseudogene TRBV3-2) and TRBJ2-1; a possible D gene is TRBD1 (5 bases). CDR1 is LGHDT, CDR2 YNNKEL, per germline (reference sequence). V gave up 3 bases and J gave up 7 bases, with 16 bases separating them. CDR3 size: 15 residues. The CDR3 sequence: CASSQGPGAQNEQFF. CDR3 nucleotide sequence: TGTGCCAGCAGCCAGGGGCCTGGGGCTCAGAATGAGCAGTTCTTC.

This chain connects TRBV27 to TRBJ1-2; 9 bases map to TRBD1. The trim removed 5 bases at V and 4 bases at J, leaving 2 bases unmatched. CDR1 and CDR2 (germline): MNHEY, SMNVEV (reference sequence). The CDR3 sequence is 13 residues long. CDR3 protein: CASSPDRGYGYTF. The CDR3 DNA is TGTGCCAGCAGTCCGGACAGGGGCTATGGCTACACCTTC.

The J gene is TRBJ2-3, the V gene TRBV5-1; D is perhaps TRBD2 (5 bases). Trimming took off 6 bases at V and 1 base at J, with 15 bases between the two ends. The germline CDR1 and CDR2 sequences are SGHRS and YFSETQ. The CDR3 spans 15 residues. The CDR3 nucleotides are TGCGCCAGCATCGAGGGTAGCGCGGGCACAGATACGCAGTATTTT. Protein: CASIEGSAGTDTQYF.

This rearrangement joins TRBV10-3 to TRBJ2-7, with 12 bases matching TRBD2. The V gene's germline CDR1 is ENHRY and CDR2 SYGVKD. The CDR3 is made up of 15 amino acids. Trimming took 5 bases from V and 1 from J; bases not matched to a gene: 3. The CDR3 DNA reads TGTGCCATCAGTCTGACTAGCGGGGGATCCTACGAGCAGTACTTC. Protein: CAISLTSGGSYEQYF.

The V and J genes are TRBV11-2 and TRBJ1-1; D is uncertain. This CDR3 is built from 13 residues. The V gene's germline CDR1 is SGHAT and CDR2 FQNNGV. With 5 bases removed from V and 3 bases from J, the gap between germline ends came to 10 bases. The CDR3 loop is CASSARLDTEAFF. The CDR3 DNA follows: TGTGCCAGCAGCGCCCGGTTGGACACTGAAGCTTTCTTT.

This chain uses TRBV7-2 with TRBJ2-5, with D possibly being TRBD1 (5 bases). The V gene lost 6 bases and the J gene lost 1 base, with 18 bases spanning the gap. Germline assignment: CDR1 SGHTA and CDR2 FQGNSA. The CDR3 has 16 residues. The CDR3 reads CASRAPRQRSQETQYF. The CDR3 nucleotides read TGTGCCAGCAGGGCCCCAAGACAGAGAAGCCAAGAGACCCAGTACTTC.

The rearrangement uses TRBV3-1 (or the pseudogene TRBV3-2) and TRBJ1-2, with D tentatively TRBD1 (6 bases). The CDR3 sequence is 15 residues long. V was clipped by 1 base and J by 8 bases, with 17 bases between them. The germline gives CDR1 LGHDT, CDR2 YNNKEL (reference sequence). The CDR3 DNA is TGTGCCAGCAGCCAAGGGTCCAGGGGAGCCTTCGGCTACACCTTC. It codes for CASSQGSRGAFGYTF.

The rearrangement links TRBV29-1 to TRBJ2-1; D might be TRBD1 (6 bases). V was trimmed by 6 bases and J by 1 base, leaving 16 bases between them. CDR3 size: 15 residues. From germline, CDR1 is SQVTM and CDR2 ANQGSEA. CDR3 loop: CSVPGTGKSYNEQFF. The CDR3 nucleotides are TGCAGCGTACCCGGCACAGGGAAATCCTACAATGAGCAGTTCTTC.

V is TRBV5-4 and J is TRBJ1-3, with D possibly TRBD1 on 5 matching bases. The CDR3 contains 14 residues. The germline V and J ends were trimmed by 4 bases and 4 bases, with 12 bases remaining between them. Per the germline V gene, CDR1 is SGHNT and CDR2 is YYREEE (reference sequence). The CDR3 loop is CASSGGTHGNTIYF. The CDR3 bases are TGTGCCAGCAGCGGAGGGACCCACGGAAACACCATATATTTT.

This clone was recorded once. The chain carries TRBV6-6 and TRBJ2-2; D gene unclear. V was trimmed by 7 bases and J by 1 base, leaving 10 bases between them. Germline lookup yields CDR1 MNHNY and CDR2 SVGAGI (reference sequence). The CDR3 consists of 14 residues. CDR3 residues: CASIIRQNTGELFF. CDR3 in DNA: TGTGCCAGCATTATTAGACAGAACACCGGGGAGCTGTTTTTT.

This CDR3 reads CAISEGQGGPTNEKLFF. The CDR3 DNA sequence: TGTGCCATCAGTGAAGGACAGGGGGGTCCCACTAATGAAAAACTGTTTTTT. The V call is TRBV10-3, the J call TRBJ1-4; 10 bases map to TRBD1. Germline-derived CDR1 and CDR2 are ENHRY and SYGVKD. CDR3 size: 17 residues. J lost 2 bases, V lost 3 bases, and 6 bases had no gene match.